This entry lists 13 T cell receptor beta chains sequenced from one sample in a study of T cell responses to AZD1222 COVID-19 vaccine. Sequencing was performed with immunoSEQ multiplex PCR; in TCRdb, only in-frame clones are kept and a portion is missing. This repertoire shows tens of thousands of clones, roughly 86% found once; its top ten account for around 17%. Here the sequenced sample was peripheral blood, taken on day 0 of AZD1222 vaccination. Receptors were obtained from an adult in good health.

This clone was seen only once. The chain couples TRBV5-1 to TRBJ1-1; D might be TRBD1 (5 bases). Trimming removed 3 bases at V and 0 bases at J, with 9 bases between. There are 14 residues in the CDR3. The germline V gene encodes CDR1 SGHRS and CDR2 YFSETQ. CDR3 sequence reads: CASSSGGVNTEAFF. As DNA, the CDR3 is TGCGCCAGCAGCTCGGGGGGAGTGAACACTGAAGCTTTCTTT. Looking up the rest from reference TRBV5-1 and TRBJ1-1 gives the full variable domain: KAGVTQTPRYLIKTRGQQVTLSCSPISGHRSVSWYQQTPGQGLQFLFEYFSETQRNKGNFPGRFSGRQFSNSRSEMNVSTLELGDSALYLCASSSGGVNTEAFFGQGTRLTVV.

The chain carries TRBV28 and TRBJ1-3, with a tentative D call TRBD1 (6 bases). Germline CDR1 reads MDHEN; CDR2 reads SYDVKM. The CDR3 is made up of 14 amino acids. Trimming shortened V by 2 bases and J by 1 base, and 6 bases separated the two germline ends. The CDR3: CASSLRGSGNTIYF. CDR3 coding DNA: TGTGCCAGCAGTTTAAGGGGGTCTGGAAACACCATATATTTT.

This clone was seen a single time. The rearrangement joins TRBV6-5 to TRBJ2-3, with TRBD2 matching 10 bases. This CDR3 region has 15 residues. The germline V gene has CDR1 MNHEY and CDR2 SVGAGI. J was trimmed by 2 bases and V by 6 bases; bases with no gene match: 5. CDR3 nucleotides: TGTGCCAGCAGACGCGGGACTAGCGACACAGATACGCAGTATTTT. Amino acid sequence: CASRRGTSDTDTQYF.

The chain has TRBV6-5 and TRBJ2-3; 10 bases agree with TRBD2. With V trimmed by 7 bases and J by 1 base, 5 bases remained unmatched. There are 15 residues in the CDR3. In germline, CDR1 is MNHEY, CDR2 SVGAGI. For the CDR3, the DNA is TGTGCCAGCACTTGGAGCGGGAGGGGCACAGATACGCAGTATTTT. This encodes CASTWSGRGTDTQYF.

This chain connects TRBV7-9 to TRBJ2-1, with 7 bases lining up with TRBD1. The junction had 12 bases not matched to a gene; V was cut back by 5 bases and J by 8 bases. The germline CDR1 and CDR2 sequences are SEHNR and FQNEAQ (reference sequence). This CDR3 comprises 15 residues. DNA of the CDR3: TGTGCCAGCAGCCGGAAGGGGGCCGGGCTAGATGAGCAGTTCTTC. Translating it yields CASSRKGAGLDEQFF.

The J gene is TRBJ2-7, the V gene TRBV28; 7 positions match TRBD2. Losses at the gene ends were 6 bases for V and 0 bases for J; bases not matched to a gene: 8. This CDR3 has 15 amino acids. CDR1 is MDHEN, CDR2 SYDVKM, per germline. The DNA of the CDR3 is TGTGCCAGCAGCTTTACAGCGGGGAGCTCCTACGAGCAGTACTTC. Translated: CASSFTAGSSYEQYF.

V usage is TRBV5-5 and J usage is TRBJ1-5; D is unresolved. This CDR3 comprises 15 residues. The germline gives CDR1 SGHKS, CDR2 YYEKEE (reference sequence). V was shortened by 0 bases and J by 2 bases, with 9 bases between the two germline ends. The CDR3 is CASSLGGQGNQPQHF. The DNA for the CDR3 is TGTGCCAGCAGCTTGGGAGGTCAGGGCAATCAGCCCCAGCATTTT.

The chain employs TRBV4-1 and TRBJ2-3; TRBD2 matches at 7 bases. V shed 3 bases and J 4 bases; nucleotides not matched to a gene: 13. CDR1 is MGHRA and CDR2 is YSYEKL in the germline V gene. The CDR3 totals 17 residues. Here the CDR3 reads CASSHSPVAGRPDTQYF. CDR3 bases: TGCGCCAGCAGCCACTCCCCTGTGGCCGGGAGGCCAGATACGCAGTATTTT.

This chain connects TRBV11-3 to TRBJ1-3; TRBD1 is a possible D gene (6 bases). Trimming shortened V by 5 bases and J by 5 bases, and 19 bases separated the two germline ends. Germline CDR1 SGHNT, CDR2 YENEEA. The CDR3 has 16 amino acids. CDR3 residues: CASSPTIRDTRNTIYF. The CDR3 DNA reads as TGTGCCAGCAGCCCGACAATCCGGGACACTAGAAACACCATATATTTT.

The genes are TRBV28 and TRBJ2-3; 9 nucleotides match TRBD2. The CDR3 has 17 residues. Per the germline V gene, CDR1 is MDHEN and CDR2 is SYDVKM. V lost 4 bases, J lost 5 bases, and 13 bases stayed unmatched. The CDR3 sequence is CASSSTVRREGLDTQYF. The CDR3 DNA reads as TGTGCCAGCAGTTCCACGGTAAGGCGGGAGGGCCTAGATACGCAGTATTTT.

V gene TRBV19 combines with J gene TRBJ1-3; D unresolved. This CDR3 is 16 amino acids long. Germline CDR1 and CDR2: LNHDA and SQIVND (reference sequence). Trimming removed 1 base from V and 3 bases from J, with 13 bases in between. The CDR3 protein is CASSIVRGRGGNTIYF. The CDR3 nucleotides read TGTGCCAGTAGTATAGTTCGCGGCCGTGGTGGAAACACCATATATTTT.

This clone is a singleton in its sample. The V gene is TRBV5-1, the J gene TRBJ1-1; 11 bases map to TRBD1. V trimming: 7 bases; J trimming: 1 base; junction bases outside the gene matches: 3. The CDR3 is made up of 14 amino acids. CDR1 is SGHRS, CDR2 YFSETQ, per germline. The DNA of the CDR3 is TGCGCCAGCGGACAGGGGGCTTCGAACACTGAAGCTTTCTTT. Translated: CASGQGASNTEAFF.

The V gene is TRBV28, the J gene TRBJ2-1; 12 nucleotides match TRBD2. Germline V gene data show CDR1 as MDHEN and CDR2 as SYDVKM. The CDR3 covers 18 residues. V shed 4 bases and J 1 base; nucleotides not matched to a gene: 8. The CDR3: CASSSPGLAGPSYNEQFF. The CDR3 DNA follows: TGTGCCAGCAGTTCCCCGGGACTAGCGGGCCCATCCTACAATGAGCAGTTCTTC.